A single sample is the source of the 26 T cell receptor beta chains below, sequenced in a study of shared clonotypes between healthy human individuals. Produced via immunoSEQ multiplex PCR; TCRdb's table is partial and in-frame only. The sample carries 640,000 or so clones, roughly 70% recorded once. Sample: memory CD4+ T cells sorted from blood. The subset denotes: CD45RA-negative fraction. These receptors all stem from a woman aged 30 to 39 in good health.

This clone was observed a few times. This chain connects TRBV7-9 to TRBJ2-5; 8 nucleotides line up with TRBD2. The CDR3 extends over 13 amino acids. The junction had 2 bases not matched to a gene; V was cut back by 3 bases and J by 5 bases. Germline assignment: CDR1 SEHNR and CDR2 FQNEAQ (reference sequence). This CDR3 is CASSFPGGETQYF. CDR3 DNA: TGTGCCAGCAGCTTCCCGGGAGGGGAGACCCAGTACTTC.

The chain employs TRBV18 and TRBJ2-1; D may match TRBD1 or TRBD2 (6 bases each). Germline CDR1 is KGHSH and CDR2 is LQKENI. The CDR3 totals 18 residues. V was cut by 3 bases and J by 7 bases, with 25 bases left in between. The CDR3 protein is CASSPRTNDRSGMNEQFF. CDR3 nucleotides: TGTGCCAGCTCACCCCGGACTAACGACAGGTCGGGGATGAATGAGCAGTTCTTC.

The chain recombines TRBV6-6 with TRBJ2-3; D might be TRBD2 (6 bases). Trimming stripped 6 bases from V and 0 bases from J, with 10 bases between. CDR3 length: 14 residues. Germline CDR1 and CDR2: MNHNY and SVGAGI (reference sequence). As DNA, the CDR3 is TGTGCCAGCAGGCTGGCGGGGAGCACAGATACGCAGTATTTT. Residues: CASRLAGSTDTQYF.

This clone was detected once. This chain links TRBV28 with TRBJ1-2; D gene ambiguous. The CDR3 loop spans 8 amino acids. CDR1 MDHEN and CDR2 SYDVKM come from the germline V gene. CDR3 sequence reads: CAGYGYTF. Written as DNA, the CDR3 is TGTGCAGGCTATGGCTACACCTTC.

Many counts were recorded for this clone. This chain links TRBV10-3 with TRBJ2-7; maybe TRBD1 (6 bases). The CDR3 runs to 12 residues. The germline V gene encodes CDR1 ENHRY and CDR2 SYGVKD. V was cut by 5 bases and J by 4 bases, with 9 bases left in between. The CDR3 reads CAISQQGYEQYF. The CDR3 DNA reads as TGTGCCATCAGTCAACAGGGATACGAGCAGTACTTC.

V gene TRBV6-1 combines with J gene TRBJ2-3, with D unclear. The germline V and J ends were trimmed by 11 bases and 4 bases, with 16 bases remaining between them. Germline V lookup: CDR1 MNHNS, CDR2 SASEGT. There are 13 residues in the CDR3. The CDR3 region is CAAIDGSSDTQYF. The DNA of the CDR3 is TGTGCCGCCATAGACGGTAGTTCAGATACGCAGTATTTT.

This clone was seen a few times. This sequence joins TRBV2 and TRBJ1-5; possible D gene TRBD1, 6 bases. The ends were cut back, 5 bases at V and 5 bases at J, with 13 bases in the middle. The CDR3 is 14 amino acids. CDR1 and CDR2 (germline): SNHLY, FYNNEI. The chain's CDR3 is CASSSQGTDQPQHF. CDR3 in DNA: TGTGCCAGCAGTAGCCAGGGGACGGATCAGCCCCAGCATTTT.

This chain connects TRBV11-3 to TRBJ2-1; D is possibly TRBD1 (5 bases). The germline gives CDR1 SGHNT, CDR2 YENEEA. The CDR3 length is 14 residues. Deletions cut 6 bases from V and 3 bases from J, with 12 bases between. This CDR3 is CASRKGADYNEQFF. The CDR3 DNA follows: TGTGCCAGCAGGAAAGGGGCTGACTACAATGAGCAGTTCTTC.

The genes are TRBV7-7 and TRBJ2-1; TRBD2 matches 13 bases. The germline CDR1 and CDR2 sequences are SSHAT and FNYEAQ (reference sequence). The V and J ends lost 6 bases and 9 bases, in that order; junction bases with no gene match: 11. This CDR3 is built from 16 residues. The CDR3 region has the DNA TGTGCCAGCAGTCCAAGGACTAGCGGGAGCCCCGGTGAGCAGTTCTTC. It yields the protein CASSPRTSGSPGEQFF.

The rearrangement uses TRBV29-1 and TRBJ1-1, with a weak D call TRBD1 (5 bases). The CDR3 length is 15 residues. The germline CDR1 and CDR2 sequences are SQVTM and ANQGSEA. Between the trimmed V and J ends, which lost 0 bases and 0 bases, there was a span of 11 bases. In DNA, the CDR3 is TGCAGCGTTGAAGATTGGCAGGGCCTGAACACTGAAGCTTTCTTT. This gives the protein CSVEDWQGLNTEAFF. Full variable domain (rest looked up from reference TRBV29-1 and TRBJ1-1): SAVISQKPSRDICQRGTSLTIQCQVDSQVTMMFWYRQQPGQSLTLIATANQGSEATYESGFVIDKFPISRPNLTFSTLTVSNMSPEDSSIYLCSVEDWQGLNTEAFFGQGTRLTVV.

As regards this clone: At one boundary the junction diverges from the germline segment, which might be a read error. The rearrangement links TRBV2 to TRBJ2-7; no definite D call. Germline CDR1 reads SNHLY; CDR2 reads FYNNEI. The CDR3 consists of 16 residues. The CDR3 coding sequence is TGTGCCAGCAGTGTTAGGTCGGATACTTGGTCCTCCGAGCAGTACTTC. It codes for CASSVRSDTWSSEQYF.

The chain joins TRBV6-1 to TRBJ1-5; weak D call: TRBD1 (5 bases). Germline V lookup: CDR1 MNHNS, CDR2 SASEGT. Trimming cost V 2 bases and J 2 bases, with 10 bases left between them. The CDR3 is 15 amino acids. DNA of the CDR3: TGTGCCAGCAGTGAAAGGGGTCATGGCAATCAGCCCCAGCATTTT. It yields the protein CASSERGHGNQPQHF.

Only one count was recorded for this clone. This chain uses TRBV4-1 with TRBJ1-3, with D unclear. V lost 3 bases, J lost 2 bases, and 11 bases lay in between. This CDR3 comprises 15 residues. Germline V gene lookup returns CDR1 MGHRA and CDR2 YSYEKL. In DNA, the CDR3 is TGCGCCAGCAGCCAGTCCTTGTCTCCTGGAAACACCATATATTTT. Its translation: CASSQSLSPGNTIYF.

The CDR3 loop reads CASSLDPGGETQYF. The CDR3 DNA reads as TGTGCCAGCAGCTTAGATCCGGGAGGGGAGACCCAGTACTTC. The genes are TRBV11-2 and TRBJ2-5; 8 nucleotides match TRBD2. The length of the CDR3 is 14 residues. V gave up 0 bases and J gave up 5 bases; unmatched junction bases: 2. Germline-derived CDR1 and CDR2 are SGHAT and FQNNGV.

DNA of the CDR3: TGTGCCAGCAGCCCCGGGTCCGGACTATACAATGAGCAGTTCTTC. Translation gives CASSPGSGLYNEQFF. The chain is built from TRBV7-3 and TRBJ2-1, with D possibly matching TRBD2 (6 bases). Germline values: CDR1 SGHTA, CDR2 FQGTGA. Trimming shortened V by 5 bases and J by 4 bases, and 15 bases separated the two germline ends. The CDR3 spans 15 residues.

This clone was counted at least ten times. The V call is TRBV19, the J call TRBJ2-7; D is perhaps TRBD2 (6 bases). V was pared by 7 bases and J by 0 bases, with 16 bases between. Germline values: CDR1 LNHDA, CDR2 SQIVND (reference sequence). The CDR3 totals 15 residues. In DNA, the CDR3 is TGTGCCAGTAAGGAGGGACGGGAGAGCTCCTACGAGCAGTACTTC. Its translation is CASKEGRESSYEQYF.

A word on this clone: This may come from a read error, since a much larger clone is one base off. This chain joins TRBV5-4 and TRBJ2-3; 10 bases map to TRBD2. The V segment lost 4 bases and the J segment 0 bases; nucleotides outside the gene matches: 2. This CDR3 comprises 15 residues. The germline CDR1 and CDR2 sequences are SGHNT and YYREEE (reference sequence). CDR3 nucleotide sequence: TGTGCCAGCAGCCCGACTAGCGGGAGCACAGATACGCAGTATTTT. Translation gives CASSPTSGSTDTQYF.

The chain carries TRBV10-3 and TRBJ2-3, with D hard to call. The CDR3 consists of 17 residues. Trimming removed 3 bases from V and 2 bases from J, with 18 bases in between. CDR1 is ENHRY and CDR2 is SYGVKD in the germline V gene. The CDR3 loop is CAISDPTTKGDTDTQYF. The CDR3 DNA is TGTGCCATCAGTGACCCTACGACAAAAGGAGACACAGATACGCAGTATTTT.

This chain connects TRBV6-6 to TRBJ1-5; maybe TRBD1 (5 bases). Germline V gives CDR1 MNHNY, CDR2 SVGAGI (reference sequence). This CDR3 is 15 amino acids long. Between the trimmed V and J ends, which lost 8 bases and 1 base, there was a span of 15 bases. The CDR3: CASSQGLLSNQPQHF. CDR3 nucleotide sequence: TGTGCCAGCTCCCAGGGATTGTTGAGCAATCAGCCCCAGCATTTT.

This clone was detected only a few times. Here the CDR3 DNA reads TGCGCCAGCAGCCAGCCGCGGACAAACTCGGGCTACGAGCAGTACTTC. As protein: CASSQPRTNSGYEQYF. V is TRBV4-1 and J is TRBJ2-7; possibly TRBD1 for D (5 bases). With 3 bases removed from V and 3 bases from J, the gap between germline ends came to 18 bases. In germline, CDR1 is MGHRA, CDR2 YSYEKL. The CDR3 sequence is 16 residues long.

This clone was recorded at least ten times. The genes are TRBV27 and TRBJ2-3, with TRBD1 identical over 10 bases. V trimming: 7 bases; J trimming: 3 bases; junction bases outside the gene matches: 7. This CDR3 spans 15 amino acids. Per germline, CDR1 MNHEY and CDR2 SMNVEV (reference sequence). CDR3 nucleotide sequence: TGTGCCAGCACCTGGACAGGGGGAGTAACAGATACGCAGTATTTT. It codes for CASTWTGGVTDTQYF.

A single count supports this clone. The chain has TRBV10-2 and TRBJ2-7; D remains ambiguous. Germline CDR1 is WSHSY and CDR2 is SAAADI. V dropped 1 base and J dropped 4 bases, with 8 bases sitting between them. The CDR3 sequence is 13 residues long. CDR3 region: CASSEFTAYEQYF. The CDR3 nucleotides are TGCGCCAGCAGTGAGTTCACAGCTTACGAGCAGTACTTC.

The rearrangement joins TRBV6-6 to TRBJ2-7; a possible D gene is TRBD1 (5 bases). The CDR3 sequence is 14 residues long. V lost 0 bases, J lost 2 bases, and 8 bases lay in between. Germline V gene data show CDR1 as MNHNY and CDR2 as SVGAGI (reference sequence). The CDR3 sequence is CASSYSRGTYEQYF. The DNA of the CDR3 is TGTGCCAGCAGTTACTCTAGGGGCACCTACGAGCAGTACTTC.

This clone came up a few times. This sequence joins TRBV28 and TRBJ1-1; TRBD1 agrees at 9 bases. The V and J ends lost 2 bases and 7 bases, in that order; junction bases with no gene match: 5. This CDR3 region has 14 residues. Germline CDR1 and CDR2: MDHEN and SYDVKM. CDR3 nucleotides: TGTGCCAGCAGTTTACCGACAGGGGGTTATGAAGCTTTCTTT. Amino acid sequence: CASSLPTGGYEAFF. The whole variable domain, filled in from reference TRBV28 and TRBJ1-1, reads DVKVTQSSRYLVKRTGEKVFLECVQDMDHENMFWYRQDPGLGLRLIYFSYDVKMKEKGDIPEGYSVSREKKERFSLILESASTNQTSMYLCASSLPTGGYEAFFGQGTRLTVV.

CDR3 sequence reads: CASSLIAGDYGYTF. CDR3 DNA sequence: TGTGCCAGCAGCTTGATTGCAGGGGACTATGGCTACACCTTC. V usage is TRBV5-5 and J usage is TRBJ1-2, with D maybe TRBD1 (6 bases). Germline CDR1 SGHKS, CDR2 YYEKEE (reference sequence). CDR3 length equals 14 residues. With 1 base removed from V and 3 bases from J, the gap between germline ends came to 10 bases.

This sequence joins TRBV19 and TRBJ2-3; TRBD1 is a possible D gene (5 bases). V dropped 6 bases and J dropped 4 bases, with 14 bases sitting between them. Germline V lookup: CDR1 LNHDA, CDR2 SQIVND (reference sequence). The CDR3 contains 14 residues. The CDR3 sequence: CASSGQGGPDTQYF. Written as DNA, the CDR3 is TGTGCCAGTAGCGGACAAGGTGGCCCAGATACGCAGTATTTT.